Included here is one TCR beta chain sequence, with context. Germline CDR1 and CDR2: SGDLS and YYNGEE. The junction had 9 bases not matched to a gene; V was cut back by 0 bases and J by 7 bases. CDR3 length: 17 amino acids. Produced via immunoSEQ multiplex PCR; TCRdb's table is partial and in-frame only. The sample shows 300,000 to 500,000 clones, about 85% of them seen only once. Regarding treatment: roughly 20 received Ad26.COV2.S at low or high dose, single or two shots; a few received placebo; per-sample allocation not given. Day 63 following the first vaccine or placebo injection was when the samples were taken. The record originates from a study of Ad26.COV2.S vaccination and SARS-CoV-2 variants.

The rearrangement joins TRBV9 to TRBJ2-2; 10 nucleotides match TRBD1. The starting material was peripheral blood, obtained in a trial of Ad26.COV2.S vaccine versus placebo. The receptor comes from a person between 18 and 65 years old who received the Ad26.COV2.S COVID-19 vaccine or a placebo. The CDR3 region has the DNA TGTGCCAGCAGCGTAGCGGGACAGGGGTATGTAGGCGGGGAGCTGTTTTTT. This translates into CASSVAGQGYVGGELFF. Together with reference TRBV9 and TRBJ2-2, the CDR3 gives the full variable domain: DSGVTQTPKHLITATGQRVTLRCSPRSGDLSVYWYQQSLDQGLQFLIQYYNGEERAKGNILERFSAQQFPDLHSELNLSSLELGDSALYFCASSVAGQGYVGGELFFGEGSRLTVL.